The rows below give T cell receptor beta chains drawn from one sample of a study of post-analysis software for immune sequencing data. A single record per CDR3 protein comes from TCRdb applying MiXCR to the PCR reads. The repertoire holds 750,000 to 950,000 distinct CDR3 sequences, with 53% as singletons. The specimen sequenced was blood. All receptors derive from a girl aged 5-17 years with multiple sclerosis. Both conserved end residues are part of each CDR3. Each record gives: clone size, V gene, J gene, D gene, CDR3 DNA, CDR3 protein. D genes are given only for firm matches. Some rows mark clone size as missing; the rest say once, few, many or name a class of expanded clone.

abundance: NA
v_gene: TRBV20-1
j_gene: TRBJ2-7
d_gene: NA
CDR3nt: TGCAGTGCTAGAGTCCCTTCAGGGCCCTACGAGCAGTACTTC
CDR3aa: CSARVPSGPYEQYF

abundance: few
v_gene: TRBV2
j_gene: TRBJ2-7
d_gene: NA
CDR3nt: TGTGCCAGCAGTAGGGGCCCTGATAGGTACGAGCAGTACTTC
CDR3aa: CASSRGPDRYEQYF

abundance: few
v_gene: TRBV6-1
j_gene: TRBJ2-7
d_gene: TRBD1
CDR3nt: TGTGCCAGCAGTAGCGCCCAGACAGGGGTTTTTCTCTACGAGCAGTACTTC
CDR3aa: CASSSAQTGVFLYEQYF

abundance: NA
v_gene: TRBV29-1
j_gene: TRBJ2-7
d_gene: TRBD2
CDR3nt: TGCAGCGTTGAGTTGTCTAGCGGGATGTACGAGCAGTACTTC
CDR3aa: CSVELSSGMYEQYF

abundance: few
v_gene: TRBV10-3
j_gene: TRBJ2-7
d_gene: TRBD1
CDR3nt: TGTGCCATGGGACAGGCAAACTCCTACGAGCAGTACTTC
CDR3aa: CAMGQANSYEQYF

abundance: NA
v_gene: TRBV20-1
j_gene: TRBJ2-5
d_gene: NA
CDR3nt: TGCAGTGCTAGGCCCCGGGACTACCAAGAGACCCAGTACTTC
CDR3aa: CSARPRDYQETQYF

abundance: NA
v_gene: TRBV20-1
j_gene: TRBJ1-4
d_gene: TRBD1
CDR3nt: TGCAGTGCTAGTGTGGAGGGGGCTCCTAATGAAAAACTGTTTTTT
CDR3aa: CSASVEGAPNEKLFF

abundance: NA
v_gene: TRBV3-1
j_gene: TRBJ1-4
d_gene: TRBD1
CDR3nt: TGTGCCAGCAGCCAAGATATCCAGGGGGCGCAGGCTAATGAAAAACTGTTTTTT
CDR3aa: CASSQDIQGAQANEKLFF

abundance: NA
v_gene: TRBV20-1
j_gene: TRBJ2-7
d_gene: TRBD1
CDR3nt: TGCAGTGCTAGAGGCGTACCGGGACAGAAAACCTACGAGCAGTACTTC
CDR3aa: CSARGVPGQKTYEQYF

abundance: NA
v_gene: TRBV5-1
j_gene: TRBJ2-3
d_gene: TRBD1
CDR3nt: TGCGCCAGCAGCAGATGGACAGGGCCAAGCACAGATACGCAGTATTTT
CDR3aa: CASSRWTGPSTDTQYF

abundance: NA
v_gene: TRBV20-1
j_gene: TRBJ2-7
d_gene: NA
CDR3nt: TGCAGTGCCCGTCTCCCCGGGGGCGGCGAGCAGTACTTC
CDR3aa: CSARLPGGGEQYF

abundance: NA
v_gene: TRBV20-1
j_gene: TRBJ2-7
d_gene: TRBD1
CDR3nt: TGCAGTGCTAGAGACCTGACAGGGGGAAACTACGAGCAGTACTTC
CDR3aa: CSARDLTGGNYEQYF

abundance: few
v_gene: TRBV20-1
j_gene: TRBJ2-5
d_gene: NA
CDR3nt: TGCAGTGCTAGAGACCCGAGCGGAGAGACCCAGTACTTC
CDR3aa: CSARDPSGETQYF

abundance: NA
v_gene: TRBV2
j_gene: TRBJ2-5
d_gene: NA
CDR3nt: TGTGCCAGCAGTGAAGCCCGGACCGGGGGAGAGACCCAGTACTTC
CDR3aa: CASSEARTGGETQYF

abundance: NA
v_gene: TRBV28
j_gene: TRBJ1-2
d_gene: NA
CDR3nt: TGTGCCAGCACTCTACTCAGGGGCGCCCCCTATGGCTACACCTTC
CDR3aa: CASTLLRGAPYGYTF

abundance: few
v_gene: TRBV12-3/TRBV12-4
j_gene: TRBJ2-7
d_gene: NA
CDR3nt: TGTGCCAGCAGTTTGGAGGGGGCGCGTGTGGGCGAGCAGTACTTC
CDR3aa: CASSLEGARVGEQYF

abundance: NA
v_gene: TRBV20-1
j_gene: TRBJ1-2
d_gene: NA
CDR3nt: TGCAGTGCTAAGGGGTCTGGCAGGGACTATGGCTACACCTTC
CDR3aa: CSAKGSGRDYGYTF

abundance: NA
v_gene: TRBV6-6
j_gene: TRBJ1-1
d_gene: NA
CDR3nt: TGTGCCAGCAGTTACGTACAAGGGACCATGAACACTGAAGCTTTCTTT
CDR3aa: CASSYVQGTMNTEAFF

abundance: NA
v_gene: TRBV20-1
j_gene: TRBJ2-7
d_gene: TRBD2
CDR3nt: TGCAGTGCCTCCCCGGGACTAGAGGGCTACGAGCAGTACTTC
CDR3aa: CSASPGLEGYEQYF

abundance: once
v_gene: TRBV29-1
j_gene: TRBJ2-2
d_gene: NA
CDR3nt: TGCAGCGTAATTGCCGGGACCCTTAACACCGGGGAGCTGTTTTTT
CDR3aa: CSVIAGTLNTGELFF

abundance: NA
v_gene: TRBV11-2
j_gene: TRBJ2-4
d_gene: NA
CDR3nt: TGTGCCAGCAGCTTAGGCCGACTAACCAAGGACATTCAGTACTTC
CDR3aa: CASSLGRLTKDIQYF

abundance: NA
v_gene: TRBV20-1
j_gene: TRBJ2-7
d_gene: NA
CDR3nt: TGCAGTGCTTCCCGTGAGGGGCGTGTAAGTCAGTACTTC
CDR3aa: CSASREGRVSQYF

abundance: NA
v_gene: TRBV12-3/TRBV12-4
j_gene: TRBJ1-2
d_gene: NA
CDR3nt: TGTGCCAGCAGCTTCCTATCAGGGGCACCTAACTATGGCTACACCTTC
CDR3aa: CASSFLSGAPNYGYTF

abundance: NA
v_gene: TRBV5-5
j_gene: TRBJ2-6
d_gene: TRBD1
CDR3nt: TGTGCCAGCAGCCTGGGCGGGACAGGGGTCCACTCTGGGGCCAACGTCCTGACTTTC
CDR3aa: CASSLGGTGVHSGANVLTF

abundance: NA
v_gene: TRBV20-1
j_gene: TRBJ2-3
d_gene: NA
CDR3nt: TGCAGTGCGGGCCAGGTCGGGGCAGATACGCAGTATTTT
CDR3aa: CSAGQVGADTQYF

abundance: NA
v_gene: TRBV12-3/TRBV12-4
j_gene: TRBJ1-1
d_gene: NA
CDR3nt: TGTGCCAGCAGTCCCATAGGCAGGAAGAACACTGAAGCTTTCTTT
CDR3aa: CASSPIGRKNTEAFF

abundance: NA
v_gene: TRBV12-3/TRBV12-4
j_gene: TRBJ2-7
d_gene: NA
CDR3nt: TGTGCCAGCAGTTTAAGGATATACGAGCAGTACTTC
CDR3aa: CASSLRIYEQYF

abundance: NA
v_gene: TRBV5-1
j_gene: TRBJ2-7
d_gene: NA
CDR3nt: TGCGCCAGCAGCTTTAGCCCGGGGGAGCTGGCCTACGAGCAGTACTTC
CDR3aa: CASSFSPGELAYEQYF

abundance: once
v_gene: TRBV21-1
j_gene: TRBJ2-1
d_gene: NA
CDR3nt: TGTGCCAGCAGCACTCCGGAGCGCCCGTTCTCCTACAATGAGCAGTTCTTC
CDR3aa: CASSTPERPFSYNEQFF

abundance: NA
v_gene: TRBV12-3/TRBV12-4
j_gene: TRBJ1-1
d_gene: NA
CDR3nt: TGTGCCAGCAGTTCGAAATGGGGATGGGTTACGGCTTTCTTT
CDR3aa: CASSSKWGWVTAFF

abundance: NA
v_gene: TRBV6-6
j_gene: TRBJ1-2
d_gene: NA
CDR3nt: TGTGCCGGGAGGATTACAGCGGACTATGGCTACACCTTC
CDR3aa: CAGRITADYGYTF

abundance: NA
v_gene: TRBV2
j_gene: TRBJ2-7
d_gene: NA
CDR3nt: TGTGCCAGCACGGAGGGGAGGAGCTCCTACGAGCAGTACTTC
CDR3aa: CASTEGRSSYEQYF

abundance: NA
v_gene: TRBV11-1
j_gene: TRBJ2-1
d_gene: TRBD1
CDR3nt: TGTGCCAGCAGTAAACCGGGACAGGGCAGCTACAATGAGCAGTTCTTC
CDR3aa: CASSKPGQGSYNEQFF

abundance: NA
v_gene: TRBV5-5
j_gene: TRBJ2-7
d_gene: NA
CDR3nt: TGTGCCAGCAGCTTAAAACTAGGCGGAACCTACGAGCAGTACTTC
CDR3aa: CASSLKLGGTYEQYF

abundance: NA
v_gene: TRBV10-3
j_gene: TRBJ2-6
d_gene: NA
CDR3nt: TGTGCCCTTAGACACGACTCTGGGGCCAACGTCCGGACTTTC
CDR3aa: CALRHDSGANVRTF

abundance: NA
v_gene: TRBV3-1
j_gene: TRBJ1-2
d_gene: NA
CDR3nt: TGTGCCAGCAGCCAAGATTCTATTTCTGGAGGGGGTGGGTATGGCTACACCTTC
CDR3aa: CASSQDSISGGGGYGYTF

abundance: NA
v_gene: TRBV7-8
j_gene: TRBJ2-5
d_gene: TRBD2
CDR3nt: TGTGCCAGCAGCTCCTTAGCGGGAGGGGAAGAGACCCAGTACTTC
CDR3aa: CASSSLAGGEETQYF